The source of this TCR beta chain is a study of T-cell reconstitution after alpha-beta-depleted transplantation in children. Researchers prepared the TCRbeta library using unique molecular identifiers, the study reports. TCRdb reprocessed the PCR reads with MiXCR, giving one entry per CDR3 protein. Found here are about 540,000 distinct CDR3 sequences, about 17% of them singletons; the top ten hold approximately 3%. This clonotype was counted between two and nine times. Per the germline V gene, CDR1 is SEHNR and CDR2 is FQNEAQ (reference sequence). This CDR3 is 16 amino acids long. The V segment lost 8 bases and the J segment 6 bases; nucleotides outside the gene matches: 11.

The receptor was derived from a human donor who donated a stem cell graft to a child with acute lymphoblastic leukemia. This sequence joins TRBV7-9 and TRBJ2-1; the match to TRBD2 covers 12 bases. This specimen was PBMCs from the stem cell graft donor, taken from the stem cell graft. Here the CDR3 DNA reads TGTGCCAGCCATCTTACACTAGCGGGAGGAGGCAATGAGCAGTTCTTC. Protein: CASHLTLAGGGNEQFF.